The rows below give T cell receptor beta chains drawn from one sample of a study of PD-1 blockade in classical Hodgkin lymphoma. Sequenced by immunoSEQ multiplex PCR; TCRdb stores in-frame clones only, minus some. The sample includes about 11,000 clones, over 70% of them seen just once. Material: peripheral blood mononuclear cells (PBMCs), obtained before the second cycle of nivolumab. The receptors shown here come from a human donor with classical Hodgkin lymphoma. CDR3s include the opening cysteine and the closing phenylalanine or tryptophan. A D gene is named only where the DNA matches it firmly. Rows give clone size only sometimes, using once, few, many, or a class for an expanded clone.

cdr3_nt: TGTGCCAGCAGCAAGCACAGGGCCTACGAGCAGTACTTC
cdr3_aa: CASSKHRAYEQYF
v_call: TRBV21-1
d_call: -
j_call: TRBJ2-7
clone_size: -
cdr3_length: 13

cdr3_nt: TGTGCCAGCGCCTCCGGGACTAGCTTCGCAGATACGCAGTATTTT
cdr3_aa: CASASGTSFADTQYF
v_call: TRBV27
d_call: TRBD2
j_call: TRBJ2-3
clone_size: -
cdr3_length: 15

cdr3_nt: TGTGCCAGCAGTTTCCGGGGGACGGATGGCTACACCTTC
cdr3_aa: CASSFRGTDGYTF
v_call: TRBV27
d_call: -
j_call: TRBJ1-2
clone_size: -
cdr3_length: 13

cdr3_nt: TGTGCCTGGAGTGTACGGGACAGAGGCTGGCAGTACTTC
cdr3_aa: CAWSVRDRGWQYF
v_call: TRBV30
d_call: TRBD1
j_call: TRBJ2-7
clone_size: -
cdr3_length: 13

cdr3_nt: TGTGCCAGCAGCCCGGTAGGCTTCACCGGGGAGCTGTTTTTT
cdr3_aa: CASSPVGFTGELFF
v_call: TRBV11-3
d_call: -
j_call: TRBJ2-2
clone_size: -
cdr3_length: 14

cdr3_nt: TGCGCCAGCAGCTTGGCGGGGGGCGGTTGGAACACTGAAGCTTTCTTT
cdr3_aa: CASSLAGGGWNTEAFF
v_call: TRBV5-1
d_call: -
j_call: TRBJ1-1
clone_size: -
cdr3_length: 16

cdr3_nt: TGCGCCAGCAGCTTGGGGGAGACTTACACAGATACGCAGTATTTT
cdr3_aa: CASSLGETYTDTQYF
v_call: TRBV5-1
d_call: -
j_call: TRBJ2-3
clone_size: -
cdr3_length: 15

cdr3_nt: TGTGCCAGCAGTGACAACTCTGGGGCCAACGTCCTGACTTTC
cdr3_aa: CASSDNSGANVLTF
v_call: TRBV6-4
d_call: -
j_call: TRBJ2-6
clone_size: few
cdr3_length: 14

cdr3_nt: TGTGCCTGGAGTGCCCCTATCAACTCAGGGGTGAACACTGAAGCTTTCTTT
cdr3_aa: CAWSAPINSGVNTEAFF
v_call: TRBV30
d_call: -
j_call: TRBJ1-1
clone_size: -
cdr3_length: 17

cdr3_nt: TGTGCCTGGAGTAACTCCTACTCCTACAATGAGCAGTTCTTC
cdr3_aa: CAWSNSYSYNEQFF
v_call: TRBV30
d_call: -
j_call: TRBJ2-1
clone_size: -
cdr3_length: 14

cdr3_nt: TGTGCTAGTGGCGGACCGACCCGACAGGGCGGGACAGGGGGGGCCAACGTCCTGACTTTC
cdr3_aa: CASGGPTRQGGTGGANVLTF
v_call: TRBV12-5
d_call: TRBD1
j_call: TRBJ2-6
clone_size: -
cdr3_length: 20

cdr3_nt: TGTGCCAGCAGCACCGGCTTTACAGATACGCAGTATTTT
cdr3_aa: CASSTGFTDTQYF
v_call: TRBV7-3
d_call: -
j_call: TRBJ2-3
clone_size: -
cdr3_length: 13

cdr3_nt: TGTGCCAGCAGTAACAACAGGGCCTCAGCGGGCAATGAGCAGTTCTTC
cdr3_aa: CASSNNRASAGNEQFF
v_call: TRBV25-1
d_call: -
j_call: TRBJ2-1
clone_size: -
cdr3_length: 16

cdr3_nt: TGTGCCAGCAGCTTGGCTCCCCGAGGGCCCCAGCATTTT
cdr3_aa: CASSLAPRGPQHF
v_call: TRBV5-4
d_call: -
j_call: TRBJ1-5
clone_size: -
cdr3_length: 13

cdr3_nt: TGTGCCAGTAGTATGGGCAGGGGGCGAGAGACCCAGTACTTC
cdr3_aa: CASSMGRGRETQYF
v_call: TRBV19
d_call: TRBD1
j_call: TRBJ2-5
clone_size: -
cdr3_length: 14

cdr3_nt: TGCGCCAGCAGCTTGGGGCGGGAGGGCCACGGTGAGCAGTTCTTC
cdr3_aa: CASSLGREGHGEQFF
v_call: TRBV5-1
d_call: TRBD2
j_call: TRBJ2-1
clone_size: -
cdr3_length: 15

cdr3_nt: TGTGCCAGCAGTTACGGCAGCCTCTCCACCGAGCAGTACTTC
cdr3_aa: CASSYGSLSTEQYF
v_call: TRBV6-5
d_call: -
j_call: TRBJ2-7
clone_size: -
cdr3_length: 14

cdr3_nt: TGCGCCAGCAGCTTGGATCAGGGTTTCCAAGAGACCCAGTACTTC
cdr3_aa: CASSLDQGFQETQYF
v_call: TRBV5-1
d_call: -
j_call: TRBJ2-5
clone_size: -
cdr3_length: 15

cdr3_nt: TGCGCCAGCAAGACGGGAGATAATGAGCAGTTCTTC
cdr3_aa: CASKTGDNEQFF
v_call: TRBV4-1
d_call: -
j_call: TRBJ2-1
clone_size: -
cdr3_length: 12

cdr3_nt: TGTGCCAGTAGTACAACAACCGGACAGGGGCTCGGCTACACCTTC
cdr3_aa: CASSTTTGQGLGYTF
v_call: TRBV19
d_call: TRBD1
j_call: TRBJ1-2
clone_size: -
cdr3_length: 15

cdr3_nt: TGTGCCAGCAGTTTGGGGACAGGGCATGGCTACACCTTC
cdr3_aa: CASSLGTGHGYTF
v_call: TRBV27
d_call: TRBD1
j_call: TRBJ1-2
clone_size: -
cdr3_length: 13

cdr3_nt: TGTGCCAGTAGTTCTATTGGCCTGGGCTATGGCTACACCTTC
cdr3_aa: CASSSIGLGYGYTF
v_call: TRBV19
d_call: -
j_call: TRBJ1-2
clone_size: -
cdr3_length: 14

cdr3_nt: TGTGCCAGCTCACCACGGACGCCCTACGAGCAGTACTTC
cdr3_aa: CASSPRTPYEQYF
v_call: TRBV18
d_call: -
j_call: TRBJ2-7
clone_size: -
cdr3_length: 13

cdr3_nt: TGTGCCAGCAGCTTAGGGACCGCGGGAGCGGACTACGAGCAGTACTTC
cdr3_aa: CASSLGTAGADYEQYF
v_call: TRBV7-3
d_call: TRBD2
j_call: TRBJ2-7
clone_size: -
cdr3_length: 16

cdr3_nt: TGCGCCAGCAGCAGAATGGGACAGGTTCAAGAGACCCAGTACTTC
cdr3_aa: CASSRMGQVQETQYF
v_call: TRBV5-1
d_call: TRBD1
j_call: TRBJ2-5
clone_size: -
cdr3_length: 15

cdr3_nt: TGTGCCAGCAGTTTAGGACAGGGCCTTCGAGTCGAGCAGTACTTC
cdr3_aa: CASSLGQGLRVEQYF
v_call: TRBV28
d_call: TRBD1
j_call: TRBJ2-7
clone_size: -
cdr3_length: 15

cdr3_nt: TGCAGCGTTGAAGGGACTAGCGGAGATAACAATGAGCAGTTCTTC
cdr3_aa: CSVEGTSGDNNEQFF
v_call: TRBV29-1
d_call: TRBD2
j_call: TRBJ2-1
clone_size: few
cdr3_length: 15

cdr3_nt: TGTGCCATCTCGGACGGATACACAGATACGCAGTATTTT
cdr3_aa: CAISDGYTDTQYF
v_call: TRBV18
d_call: -
j_call: TRBJ2-3
clone_size: -
cdr3_length: 13

cdr3_nt: TGTGCCAGCAGGCCAGGGGGGCTTTACGAGCAGTACTTC
cdr3_aa: CASRPGGLYEQYF
v_call: TRBV28
d_call: -
j_call: TRBJ2-7
clone_size: few
cdr3_length: 13

cdr3_nt: TGTGCCAGCAGCCAAGAAGGCGGACGCAATAATTCACCCCTCCACTTT
cdr3_aa: CASSQEGGRNNSPLHF
v_call: TRBV14
d_call: -
j_call: TRBJ1-6
clone_size: -
cdr3_length: 16

cdr3_nt: TGTGCCAGCAGTCCCGGGACAGGGGACTACGAGCAGTACTTC
cdr3_aa: CASSPGTGDYEQYF
v_call: TRBV27
d_call: TRBD1
j_call: TRBJ2-7
clone_size: -
cdr3_length: 14

cdr3_nt: TGTGCCAGCAGCGTTGGACTAGGTGAGCAGTTCTTC
cdr3_aa: CASSVGLGEQFF
v_call: TRBV9
d_call: TRBD2
j_call: TRBJ2-1
clone_size: few
cdr3_length: 12

cdr3_nt: TGTGCCAGCAGCTGGGTAGCGGGAGTAGGGGAGACCCAGTACTTC
cdr3_aa: CASSWVAGVGETQYF
v_call: TRBV5-4
d_call: TRBD2
j_call: TRBJ2-5
clone_size: -
cdr3_length: 15

cdr3_nt: TGCAGCGCTGCAGAGGGGGGAACCTACGAGCAGTACTTC
cdr3_aa: CSAAEGGTYEQYF
v_call: TRBV29-1
d_call: -
j_call: TRBJ2-7
clone_size: -
cdr3_length: 13

cdr3_nt: TGTGCCACCATGGGCAGTGACTATGGCTACACCTTC
cdr3_aa: CATMGSDYGYTF
v_call: TRBV2
d_call: -
j_call: TRBJ1-2
clone_size: once
cdr3_length: 12

cdr3_nt: TGTGCCAGCAGCCCAACGACGCGCAGGGGGCTTAGGGAAAAACTGTTTTTT
cdr3_aa: CASSPTTRRGLREKLFF
v_call: TRBV14
d_call: TRBD1
j_call: TRBJ1-4
clone_size: -
cdr3_length: 17

cdr3_nt: TGTGCCAGCAGCTCCCCTAGCGGGAGTATCTACAATGAGCAGTTCTTC
cdr3_aa: CASSSPSGSIYNEQFF
v_call: TRBV13
d_call: TRBD2
j_call: TRBJ2-1
clone_size: -
cdr3_length: 16